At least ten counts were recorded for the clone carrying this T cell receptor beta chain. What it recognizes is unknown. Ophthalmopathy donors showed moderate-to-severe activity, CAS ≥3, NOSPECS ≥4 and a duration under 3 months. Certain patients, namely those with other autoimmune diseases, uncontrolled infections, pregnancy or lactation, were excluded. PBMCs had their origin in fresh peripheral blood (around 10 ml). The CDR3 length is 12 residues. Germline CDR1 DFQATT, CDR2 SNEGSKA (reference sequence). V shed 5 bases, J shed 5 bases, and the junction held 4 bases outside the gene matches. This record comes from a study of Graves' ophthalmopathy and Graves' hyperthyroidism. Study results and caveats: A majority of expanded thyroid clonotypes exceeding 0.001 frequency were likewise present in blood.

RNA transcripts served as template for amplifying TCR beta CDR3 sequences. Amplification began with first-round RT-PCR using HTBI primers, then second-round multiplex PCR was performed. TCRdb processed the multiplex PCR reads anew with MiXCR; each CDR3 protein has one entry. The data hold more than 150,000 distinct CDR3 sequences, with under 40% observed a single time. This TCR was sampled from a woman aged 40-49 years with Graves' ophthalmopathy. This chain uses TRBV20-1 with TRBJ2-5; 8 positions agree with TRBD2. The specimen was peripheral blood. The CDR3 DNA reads TGCAGTGCTTATAGCGGGGTGGAGACCCAGTACTTC. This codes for CSAYSGVETQYF.